These 18 T cell receptor beta chains were sequenced from one sample in a study of T cells in Graves' hyperthyroidism and ophthalmopathy (dated by TCRdb to the late 2010s). Receptor libraries were prepared by multiplex PCR. TCRdb names Illumina HiSeq 2000 as the instrument used. Amplification of TCR beta CDR3 regions was carried out from RNA transcripts. The TCR CDR3 was subjected to a first round of RT-PCR using the HTBI primer set and the Qiagen OneStep RT-PCR kit. TCRdb applied fastp at Q25 and MiXCR to the public reads, then kept only in-frame beta chains. Under each unique CDR3 protein, matching rows form one entry showing the most common genes and DNA. This sample is represented by about 700,000 distinct CDR3 sequences; less than 15% of them were singletons. The biggest ten clones account for roughly a tenth of the sample. Sequences were obtained from blood. Receptors were obtained from a woman aged 18-35 years with Graves' hyperthyroidism.

In its sample, this clonotype was seen a few times. The chain is built from TRBV20-1 and TRBJ2-7; D is unresolved. Trimming cost V 3 bases and J 0 bases, with 9 bases left between them. The V gene's germline CDR1 is DFQATT and CDR2 SNEGSKA (reference sequence). CDR3 length: 13 residues. CDR3 in amino acids: CSARTVLSYEQYF. CDR3 bases: TGCAGTGCTAGGACCGTACTCTCCTACGAGCAGTACTTC.

Turning to this clonotype: This may be a read error: a much more frequent sequence differs by one nucleotide. The J gene is TRBJ2-5, the V gene TRBV7-9, with no clear D. The CDR3 sequence is 13 residues long. Germline V gene sequence: CDR1 SEHNR, CDR2 FQNEAQ (reference sequence). The CDR3 protein is CACSLSSTETQYF. The DNA for the CDR3 is TGTGCCTGCAGCTTAAGCTCCACGGAGACCCAGTACTTC.

Ten or more counts support this clonotype. The CDR3 coding sequence is TGTGCCAGCAGTTACTCCAGTGGGCAGCCCCAGCATTTT. Protein product: CASSYSSGQPQHF. The chain couples TRBV5-6 to TRBJ1-5, with D uncertain. CDR3 length: 13 amino acids. Per the germline V gene, CDR1 is SGHDT and CDR2 is YYEEEE. V lost 5 bases to trimming and J lost 7 bases, with 13 bases between them.

This clonotype was found many times. The chain employs TRBV30 and TRBJ1-2; 12 bases align to TRBD1. Germline lookup yields CDR1 GTSNPN and CDR2 SVGIG (reference sequence). The CDR3 spans 18 residues. V lost 0 bases to trimming and J lost 2 bases; unmatched junction nucleotides: 10. The CDR3 DNA follows: TGTGCCTGGAGTGTCTCCAGGGACAGGGGGCTGAGAAACTATGGCTACACCTTC. Encoded protein: CAWSVSRDRGLRNYGYTF.

There are many counts of this clonotype. The V gene is TRBV9, the J gene TRBJ2-7; D possibly matches TRBD1 or TRBD2 (5 bases each). The V and J ends lost 0 bases and 2 bases respectively, with 9 bases between them. From germline, CDR1 is SGDLS and CDR2 YYNGEE. This CDR3 is 14 amino acids long. DNA for the CDR3: TGTGCCAGCAGCGTAGGAGGGACCGCCTACGAGCAGTACTTC. This encodes CASSVGGTAYEQYF.

This clonotype has a handful of counts. The CDR3 DNA sequence: TGTGCCAGCAGCTCGGGGGGAGTAGGGGTATACAATGAGCAGTTCTTC. Its protein product is CASSSGGVGVYNEQFF. The rearrangement links TRBV13 to TRBJ2-1, with 7 bases matching TRBD2. CDR1 PRHDT and CDR2 FYEKMQ come from the germline V gene (reference sequence). This CDR3 has 16 amino acids. Trimming cost V 4 bases and J 4 bases; bases outside gene matches: 10.

This clonotype was seen many times. CDR3 sequence: CSASESYEQYF. As DNA, the CDR3 is TGCAGTGCTAGTGAGTCTTACGAGCAGTACTTC. V usage is TRBV20-1 and J usage is TRBJ2-7; D ambiguous. Trimming pared 3 bases from V and 4 bases from J, leaving 7 bases between. There are 11 residues in the CDR3. The germline V gene encodes CDR1 DFQATT and CDR2 SNEGSKA (reference sequence).

Ten or more counts support this clonotype. The chain uses TRBV3-1 and TRBJ1-1, with D uncertain. Germline V lookup: CDR1 LGHDT, CDR2 YNNKEL (reference sequence). V was shortened by 2 bases and J by 5 bases, with 9 bases between the two germline ends. CDR3 length equals 13 residues. The CDR3 here is CASSQPGRTEAFF. In DNA form, the CDR3 reads TGTGCCAGCAGCCAACCGGGGAGGACTGAAGCTTTCTTT.

This clonotype was seen more than once but under ten times. The V and J genes are TRBV5-1 and TRBJ2-7, with D possibly TRBD2 on 6 matching bases. The ends were cut back, 0 bases at V and 7 bases at J, with 17 bases in the middle. Germline lookup yields CDR1 SGHRS and CDR2 YFSETQ. CDR3 length: 15 residues. The CDR3 spells CASSLVAGSLGEQYF. DNA for the CDR3: TGCGCCAGCAGCTTGGTAGCCGGGAGCCTGGGGGAGCAGTACTTC.

This clonotype was counted between two and nine times. The chain carries TRBV7-9 and TRBJ2-5; TRBD1 is a possible D gene (5 bases). The germline gives CDR1 SEHNR, CDR2 FQNEAQ (reference sequence). V was cut by 5 bases and J by 5 bases, with 18 bases left in between. The CDR3 runs 15 residues. The CDR3 reads CASSPPQSGSETQYF. CDR3 coding DNA: TGTGCCAGCAGCCCCCCCCAGTCAGGGTCGGAGACCCAGTACTTC.

There are many counts of this clonotype. This chain joins TRBV5-6 and TRBJ2-3, with TRBD2 matching over 12 bases. Germline-derived CDR1 and CDR2 are SGHDT and YYEEEE. The ends lost 1 base at V and 4 bases at J; junction bases unmatched: 7. The CDR3 covers 17 residues. The CDR3 nucleotides read TGTGCCAGCAGCTTGAGACTAGCGGGAGACACCCCAGATACGCAGTATTTT. It encodes CASSLRLAGDTPDTQYF.

This clonotype was detected a few times. The chain combines TRBV20-1 with TRBJ1-4; weak D call: TRBD1 (5 bases). CDR1 DFQATT and CDR2 SNEGSKA come from the germline V gene (reference sequence). Between the trimmed V and J ends, which lost 3 bases and 8 bases, there was a span of 13 bases. The CDR3 totals 13 residues. The CDR3 sequence is CSARRPAGEKLFF. In DNA, the CDR3 is TGCAGTGCTAGGCGCCCGGCAGGGGAAAAACTGTTTTTT.

This clonotype turned up a few times. The V and J genes are TRBV14 and TRBJ1-2; no reliable D call. Germline CDR1 SGHDN, CDR2 FVKESK. Deletions cut 3 bases from V and 5 bases from J, with 10 bases between. The CDR3 totals 13 residues. The CDR3 bases are TGTGCCAGCAGCCAGTCCACATTATATGGCTACACCTTC. It specifies CASSQSTLYGYTF.

This clonotype was detected many times. V is TRBV9 and J is TRBJ2-1; tentative D call: TRBD2 (5 bases). Per the germline V gene, CDR1 is SGDLS and CDR2 is YYNGEE. V was trimmed by 0 bases and J by 6 bases, leaving 19 bases between them. CDR3 length equals 17 residues. For the CDR3, the DNA is TGTGCCAGCAGCGTAGTGGGGAGCCACCTGGTTCCCAATGAGCAGTTCTTC. Translation: CASSVVGSHLVPNEQFF.

This clonotype was counted many times. This chain joins TRBV11-2 and TRBJ2-5, with D unclear. V gave up 5 bases and J gave up 5 bases, with 12 bases separating them. This CDR3 comprises 13 residues. CDR1 is SGHAT and CDR2 is FQNNGV in the germline V gene. CDR3 region: CASSRKEMETQYF. CDR3 nucleotides: TGTGCCAGCAGCCGCAAAGAGATGGAGACCCAGTACTTC.

This clonotype came up many times. The CDR3 region is CASSLPGHTEAFF. DNA of the CDR3: TGTGCCAGCAGCCTACCGGGACACACTGAAGCTTTCTTT. The genes are TRBV5-5 and TRBJ1-1, with D possibly TRBD1 on 5 matching bases. The CDR3 has 13 residues. V was cut by 4 bases and J by 3 bases, with 10 bases left in between. In germline, CDR1 is SGHKS, CDR2 YYEKEE (reference sequence).

In this sample, this clonotype turned up many times. The chain joins TRBV6-2 or TRBV6-3 to TRBJ2-1; D perhaps matches TRBD2 (5 bases). V lost 0 bases and J 5 bases, leaving 29 bases between the germline ends. The V gene's germline CDR1 is MNHEY and CDR2 SVGEGT. The CDR3 extends over 21 amino acids. CDR3 sequence reads: CASSYSIMPFRAPMGDNEQFF. The CDR3 DNA reads as TGTGCCAGCAGTTACTCGATAATGCCCTTTAGGGCCCCCATGGGAGACAATGAGCAGTTCTTC.

This clonotype was seen repeatedly, ten times or more. The V gene is TRBV20-1, the J gene TRBJ2-4, with 10 bases identical to TRBD2. Trimming cost V 4 bases and J 8 bases; bases outside gene matches: 14. Germline lookup yields CDR1 DFQATT and CDR2 SNEGSKA (reference sequence). This CDR3 spans 16 amino acids. The CDR3 DNA sequence: TGCAGTGCTATAGTCCCCGCTAGCGGGAGAGAGGACATTCAGTACTTC. Translating it yields CSAIVPASGREDIQYF.